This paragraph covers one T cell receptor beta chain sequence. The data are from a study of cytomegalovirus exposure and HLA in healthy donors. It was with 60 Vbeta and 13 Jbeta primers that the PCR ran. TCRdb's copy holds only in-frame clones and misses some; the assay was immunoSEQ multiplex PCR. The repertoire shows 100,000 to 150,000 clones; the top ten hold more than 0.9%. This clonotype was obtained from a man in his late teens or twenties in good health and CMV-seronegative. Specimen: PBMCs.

CDR3 bases: TGTGCCAGCAGCCAAGAATCCCACGGACTACACTTCAATGAGCAGTTCTTC. Its translation: CASSQESHGLHFNEQFF. The V call is TRBV4-2, the J call TRBJ2-1; D perhaps matches TRBD2 (6 bases). This CDR3 spans 17 amino acids. V lost 0 bases, J lost 6 bases, and 18 bases lay in between. Germline V gene sequence: CDR1 LGHNA, CDR2 YNFKEQ.